This passage covers 20 T cell receptor beta chains from one sample sequenced in a study of beta chain features in type 1 diabetes listed by TCRdb under 2018. Libraries were built with the immunoSEQ multiplex PCR assay. The entire isolated RNA was reverse transcribed using the High Capacity cDNA Reverse Transcription Kit, and thus expressed TCRB transcripts were sequenced. Not all clones reach the TCRdb copy of this immuneACCESS table, which keeps in-frame sequences only. Checked studies attribute under half of the gap to unresolved V genes and leave the rest unexplained. The sample contains roughly 300,000 clones, 8% of them found a single time. Less than 0.5% of the sample goes to the ten largest clones. The material sequenced was central memory CD4+ T cells from blood. These receptors were obtained from a woman under 30 in good health.

The CDR3 sequence is CASSFQGPLKETQYF. The CDR3 nucleotides are TGTGCCAGCAGTTTCCAGGGACCCTTGAAAGAGACCCAGTACTTC. The chain uses TRBV6-5 and TRBJ2-5; D is possibly TRBD1 or TRBD2 (5 bases each). CDR1 MNHEY and CDR2 SVGAGI come from the germline V gene. The ends were cut back, 4 bases at V and 3 bases at J, with 15 bases in the middle. The CDR3 consists of 15 residues.

This clone has a handful of counts. The chain employs TRBV5-1 and TRBJ2-2; no reliable D call. V shed 7 bases and J shed 1 base, with 11 bases lying between them. Germline V CDR1 and CDR2: SGHRS, YFSETQ. The CDR3 is 14 residues long. The CDR3 DNA sequence: TGCGCCAGCGGAAGAACACTGAACACCGGGGAGCTGTTTTTT. This translates into CASGRTLNTGELFF.

The table lists this clone with a few counts. The chain joins TRBV5-1 to TRBJ2-2; D call uncertain. The CDR3 is 15 amino acids. Germline-derived CDR1 and CDR2 are SGHRS and YFSETQ. The germline V and J ends were trimmed by 1 base and 0 bases, with 7 bases remaining between them. The CDR3 sequence: CASSLYQANTGELFF. For the CDR3, the DNA is TGCGCCAGCAGCTTGTACCAGGCGAACACCGGGGAGCTGTTTTTT.

This clone was counted between two and nine times. This chain connects TRBV6-6 to TRBJ1-2; D unclear. The CDR3 spans 10 residues. CDR1 is MNHNY and CDR2 is SVGAGI in the germline V gene (reference sequence). V gave up 4 bases and J gave up 8 bases, with 5 bases separating them. The CDR3 DNA sequence: TGTGCCAGCAGTTCCGAAGGCTACACCTTC. It translates to CASSSEGYTF.

The rearrangement uses TRBV7-8 and TRBJ2-7; 7 bases match TRBD1. The CDR3 length is 19 residues. CDR1 and CDR2 from the germline V gene are SGHVS and FQNEAQ. V trimming: 1 base; J trimming: 3 bases; junction bases outside the gene matches: 18. DNA for the CDR3: TGTGCCAGCAGCTTAGGAAGGTTTTTCGGGGACGACAGGGTCTACGAGCAGTACTTC. Encoded protein: CASSLGRFFGDDRVYEQYF.

This clone was seen repeatedly, ten times or more. The rearrangement links TRBV28 to TRBJ1-2; a weak D match, TRBD1 (5 bases). V shed 3 bases and J shed 0 bases, with 11 bases lying between them. Germline CDR1 is MDHEN and CDR2 is SYDVKM. CDR3 length: 15 residues. CDR3 region: CASSFGGAPNYGYTF. The DNA for the CDR3 is TGTGCCAGCAGTTTTGGGGGTGCGCCTAACTATGGCTACACCTTC.

The gene calls are TRBV27 and TRBJ2-5; D is ambiguous. The V gene lost 6 bases and the J gene lost 4 bases, with 12 bases spanning the gap. Per the germline V gene, CDR1 is MNHEY and CDR2 is SMNVEV (reference sequence). This CDR3 spans 13 amino acids. The CDR3 DNA reads TGTGCCAGCAGCAGGATATCGGGAGAGACCCAGTACTTC. Its protein is CASSRISGETQYF.

Concerning this clone: Germline and junction disagree at one end, which may indicate a read error. The gene calls are TRBV7-2 and TRBJ2-1; 8 bases are a match to TRBD2. The CDR3 sequence is 17 residues long. CDR1 is SGHTA and CDR2 is FQGNSA in the germline V gene. Written as DNA, the CDR3 is TGCGCCAGCAGCCAAGGGGCTTTAGCGGGAACCTACAATGAGCAGTTCTTC. Its translation is CASSQGALAGTYNEQFF.

This clone appeared many times. The CDR3 coding sequence is TGTGCCAGCAGTTTACGAGCGCCGGGGGCCAAAAACATTCAGTACTTC. This codes for CASSLRAPGAKNIQYF. The chain employs TRBV28 and TRBJ2-4, with a possible D match to TRBD2 (5 bases). The ends were cut back, 2 bases at V and 1 base at J, with 12 bases in the middle. The CDR3 is made up of 16 amino acids. Germline-derived CDR1 and CDR2 are MDHEN and SYDVKM.

In this sample, this clone turned up a few times. Distinct nucleotide sequences in the sample also encode this CDR3. The chain is built from TRBV7-2 and TRBJ2-7; no reliable D call. The germline V gene has CDR1 SGHTA and CDR2 FQGNSA. The CDR3 loop spans 14 amino acids. Between the trimmed V and J ends, which lost 1 base and 2 bases, there was a span of 9 bases. CDR3: CASSLGSPPYEQYF. The CDR3 nucleotides are TGTGCCAGCAGCTTAGGCAGTCCCCCCTACGAGCAGTACTTC.

This sequence joins TRBV7-9 and TRBJ2-3; 9 bases line up with TRBD2. The length of the CDR3 is 12 residues. Germline V gene sequence: CDR1 SEHNR, CDR2 FQNEAQ (reference sequence). V was pared by 11 bases and J by 4 bases, with 4 bases of the junction left unmatched. Here the CDR3 DNA reads TGTGCCCTAGCGGGATCGGCAGATACGCAGTATTTT. Translating it yields CALAGSADTQYF.

This clone was seen a few times. The chain links TRBV5-6 to TRBJ2-5, with D unresolved. The CDR3 totals 11 residues. Trimming took 0 bases from V and 7 from J, leaving 4 bases between them. CDR1 and CDR2 (germline): SGHDT, YYEEEE. The CDR3 DNA follows: TGTGCCAGCAGCTTGGCCGGGACCCAGTACTTC. This sequence encodes CASSLAGTQYF.

In nucleotides, the CDR3 is TGTGCCAGCAGTTTAAGGACTAGCGGGAGGGCCTACGAGCAGTACTTC. Translating gives CASSLRTSGRAYEQYF. The chain uses TRBV27 and TRBJ2-7, with 15 bases aligning to TRBD2. The trim removed 2 bases at V and 2 bases at J, leaving 1 base unmatched. The CDR3 totals 16 residues. CDR1 is MNHEY and CDR2 is SMNVEV in the germline V gene (reference sequence).

This clone has a handful of counts. The chain uses TRBV15 and TRBJ1-3, with a possible D match to TRBD1 (5 bases). Germline loops: CDR1 LNHNV, CDR2 YYDKDF (reference sequence). V lost 2 bases and J 1 base, leaving 9 bases between the germline ends. The CDR3 is made up of 15 amino acids. CDR3 sequence (DNA): TGTGCCACCAGCAGACAGGGACGATCTGGAAACACCATATATTTT. Its translation is CATSRQGRSGNTIYF.

In its sample, this clone was seen a few times. The genes are TRBV4-3 and TRBJ1-2, with D unresolved. The CDR3 consists of 14 residues. V was clipped by 0 bases and J by 8 bases, with 13 bases between them. The germline V gene has CDR1 LGHNA and CDR2 YSLEER. The CDR3 region is CASSQEFPATGYTF. The CDR3, as DNA: TGCGCCAGCAGCCAAGAGTTTCCGGCAACGGGCTACACCTTC.

The CDR3 reads CASSRGPTDTQYF. The CDR3 coding sequence is TGTGCCAGCAGCCGAGGGCCCACAGATACGCAGTATTTT. V usage is TRBV7-6 and J usage is TRBJ2-3; D possibly corresponds to TRBD2 (5 bases). Germline V gives CDR1 SGHVS, CDR2 FNYEAQ. There are 13 residues in the CDR3. The ends were cut back, 5 bases at V and 2 bases at J, with 8 bases in the middle.

In the case of this clone: Other nucleotide sequences from this sample produce the same CDR3. The gene calls are TRBV28 and TRBJ2-5; D is unclear. The germline V gene has CDR1 MDHEN and CDR2 SYDVKM. The CDR3 spans 11 residues. The ends were cut back, 6 bases at V and 1 base at J, with 3 bases in the middle. The CDR3 is CASRRQETQYF. CDR3 nucleotide sequence: TGTGCCAGCAGGCGCCAAGAGACCCAGTACTTC.

This chain joins TRBV19 and TRBJ2-1, with D unclear. Trimming took off 7 bases at V and 0 bases at J, with 13 bases between the two ends. CDR1 is LNHDA, CDR2 SQIVND, per germline (reference sequence). CDR3 length: 15 residues. CDR3 region: CASMSSGRSYNEQFF. CDR3 nucleotide sequence: TGTGCCAGTATGAGTTCCGGTCGCTCCTACAATGAGCAGTTCTTC.

This clone was found many times. The V call is TRBV21-1, the J call TRBJ1-4. TRBV21-1 is reported as a pseudogene. The CDR3 loop spans 15 amino acids. CDR3 sequence: CASSKEVGHDEKLFF. CDR3 nucleotides: TGTGCCAGCAGCAAAGAGGTTGGCCACGACGAAAAACTGTTTTTT.

The chain uses TRBV7-8 and TRBJ2-1, with 7 positions matching TRBD2. The V and J ends lost 2 bases and 10 bases, in that order; junction bases with no gene match: 14. The CDR3 has 16 amino acids. Germline V gene data show CDR1 as SGHVS and CDR2 as FQNEAQ. The CDR3 DNA reads as TGTGCCAGCAGCTTACTTGCGGGAGTCCTAGAAGGGGAGCAGTTCTTC. Translation: CASSLLAGVLEGEQFF.